A selection of T cell receptor beta chains follows, all from one sample in a study of a mutant IDH1 vaccine in newly diagnosed glioma. Clones were sequenced by immunoSEQ multiplex PCR, and TCRdb holds only the in-frame ones, with some missing. Here the sample spans about 81,000 clones, roughly 85% being singletons. No antigen has been assigned to these receptors. The input for sequencing was PBMCs, taken from a glioma patient whose treatment included an IDH1 peptide vaccine. These receptors came from a man aged 30-40 years with glioma. Some clones in this sample may be carry-over from other donors' samples. The CDR3 runs from the conserved cysteine through the conserved F or W. Fields, in order: J gene, V gene, clone size, D gene, CDR3 protein, CDR3 DNA. D genes are given only for firm matches. A clone size is listed for some rows: how often the clone was seen (once, few, many), or a class if it is expanded.

j_gene: TRBJ2-5
v_gene: TRBV5-1
abundance: NA
d_gene: TRBD2
CDR3aa: CASSTGTSEETQYF
CDR3nt: TGCGCCAGCAGCACCGGGACTAGCGAAGAGACCCAGTACTTC

j_gene: TRBJ2-7
v_gene: TRBV19
abundance: once
d_gene: NA
CDR3aa: CASSPGQKVSYEQYF
CDR3nt: TGTGCCAGTAGTCCAGGACAGAAGGTCTCCTACGAGCAGTACTTC

j_gene: TRBJ1-2
v_gene: TRBV28
abundance: NA
d_gene: TRBD1
CDR3aa: CASSLWQGGLANYGYTF
CDR3nt: TGTGCCAGCAGTTTATGGCAGGGGGGACTAGCTAACTATGGCTACACCTTC

j_gene: TRBJ1-1
v_gene: TRBV9
abundance: NA
d_gene: NA
CDR3aa: CASSAASRDTEAFF
CDR3nt: TGTGCCAGCAGCGCCGCATCTCGGGACACTGAAGCTTTCTTT

j_gene: TRBJ1-4
v_gene: TRBV11-3
abundance: NA
d_gene: NA
CDR3aa: CASSLVGDWKITNEKLFF
CDR3nt: TGTGCCAGCAGCTTAGTCGGGGACTGGAAGATAACTAATGAAAAACTGTTTTTT

j_gene: TRBJ2-3
v_gene: TRBV6-1
abundance: NA
d_gene: NA
CDR3aa: CASSVTRDSIDTQYF
CDR3nt: TGTGCCAGCAGTGTCACCCGGGACTCGATAGATACGCAGTATTTT

j_gene: TRBJ1-4
v_gene: TRBV5-1
abundance: NA
d_gene: TRBD1
CDR3aa: CASSLGQITTNEKLFF
CDR3nt: TGCGCCAGCAGCCTGGGACAGATTACAACTAATGAAAAACTGTTTTTT

j_gene: TRBJ2-7
v_gene: TRBV30
abundance: NA
d_gene: NA
CDR3aa: CAGGVVAGSYEQYF
CDR3nt: TGTGCCGGTGGAGTAGTTGCGGGATCCTACGAGCAGTACTTC

j_gene: TRBJ1-5
v_gene: TRBV28
abundance: once
d_gene: NA
CDR3aa: CASSFRGYSNQPQHF
CDR3nt: TGTGCCAGCAGTTTTAGGGGATATAGCAATCAGCCCCAGCATTTT

j_gene: TRBJ1-1
v_gene: TRBV27
abundance: NA
d_gene: TRBD1
CDR3aa: CASTSFRGTGWNTEAFF
CDR3nt: TGTGCCAGCACCAGTTTCCGCGGGACAGGGTGGAACACTGAAGCTTTCTTT

j_gene: TRBJ1-2
v_gene: TRBV14
abundance: few
d_gene: NA
CDR3aa: CASSQARGIYGYTF
CDR3nt: TGTGCCAGCAGCCAAGCCAGGGGCATCTATGGCTACACCTTC

j_gene: TRBJ2-1
v_gene: TRBV28
abundance: NA
d_gene: TRBD2
CDR3aa: CASSPPGLAGYNEQFF
CDR3nt: TGTGCCAGCAGCCCCCCCGGACTAGCGGGGTACAATGAGCAGTTCTTC

j_gene: TRBJ2-7
v_gene: TRBV11-2
abundance: NA
d_gene: NA
CDR3aa: CASSLALDYEQYF
CDR3nt: TGTGCCAGCAGCTTAGCGTTGGACTACGAGCAGTACTTC

j_gene: TRBJ1-2
v_gene: TRBV19
abundance: NA
d_gene: NA
CDR3aa: CASSAGLGYTF
CDR3nt: TGTGCCAGTAGTGCCGGATTAGGCTACACCTTC

j_gene: TRBJ2-2
v_gene: TRBV25-1
abundance: NA
d_gene: TRBD2
CDR3aa: CARDVRLAGVFSTGELFF
CDR3nt: TGTGCCAGAGACGTAAGACTAGCGGGAGTATTTAGCACCGGGGAGCTGTTTTTT

j_gene: TRBJ1-2
v_gene: TRBV29-1
abundance: NA
d_gene: NA
CDR3aa: CSVDRGDYGYTF
CDR3nt: TGCAGCGTTGATCGAGGGGACTATGGCTACACCTTC

j_gene: TRBJ2-7
v_gene: TRBV7-8
abundance: NA
d_gene: TRBD2
CDR3aa: CASSLVLAGDEQYF
CDR3nt: TGTGCCAGCAGCTTAGTACTAGCGGGAGACGAGCAGTACTTC

j_gene: TRBJ1-5
v_gene: TRBV10-3
abundance: NA
d_gene: NA
CDR3aa: CAISDRGMPQHF
CDR3nt: TGTGCCATCAGTGACAGGGGAATGCCCCAGCATTTT

j_gene: TRBJ1-1
v_gene: TRBV6-1
abundance: NA
d_gene: TRBD1
CDR3aa: CASSDFRGLGWDTEAFF
CDR3nt: TGTGCCAGCAGTGACTTCAGGGGGCTGGGTTGGGACACTGAAGCTTTCTTT

j_gene: TRBJ2-2
v_gene: TRBV9
abundance: NA
d_gene: NA
CDR3aa: CASSGGIINIPGELFF
CDR3nt: TGTGCCAGCAGCGGCGGAATAATTAACATCCCCGGGGAGCTGTTTTTT

j_gene: TRBJ1-2
v_gene: TRBV7-9
abundance: NA
d_gene: TRBD1
CDR3aa: CASSLARGVYSF
CDR3nt: TGTGCCAGCAGCTTAGCCAGGGGGGTCTACTCCTTC

j_gene: TRBJ2-2
v_gene: TRBV9
abundance: NA
d_gene: NA
CDR3aa: CASSPPELKSLNTGELFF
CDR3nt: TGTGCCAGCAGCCCCCCCGAATTAAAATCTCTCAACACCGGGGAGCTGTTTTTT

j_gene: TRBJ2-1
v_gene: TRBV4-3
abundance: NA
d_gene: NA
CDR3aa: CASSRAQGEQFF
CDR3nt: TGCGCCAGCAGCCGAGCTCAGGGTGAGCAGTTCTTC

j_gene: TRBJ2-5
v_gene: TRBV5-6
abundance: once
d_gene: TRBD2
CDR3aa: CASSLGGPSGEETQYF
CDR3nt: TGTGCCAGCAGCTTGGGGGGCCCTAGCGGGGAAGAGACCCAGTACTTC

j_gene: TRBJ1-1
v_gene: TRBV2
abundance: once
d_gene: NA
CDR3aa: CASSSQVNTEAFF
CDR3nt: TGTGCCAGCAGTTCACAGGTGAACACTGAAGCTTTCTTT

j_gene: TRBJ2-5
v_gene: TRBV28
abundance: NA
d_gene: NA
CDR3aa: CASMLVETQYF
CDR3nt: TGTGCCAGCATGTTAGTGGAGACCCAGTACTTC

j_gene: TRBJ1-5
v_gene: TRBV30
abundance: NA
d_gene: NA
CDR3aa: CAWSVGQGNNQPQHF
CDR3nt: TGTGCCTGGAGTGTGGGGCAGGGGAACAATCAGCCCCAGCATTTT

j_gene: TRBJ1-1
v_gene: TRBV2
abundance: NA
d_gene: NA
CDR3aa: CASSVHTEAFF
CDR3nt: TGTGCCAGCAGTGTGCACACTGAAGCTTTCTTT

j_gene: TRBJ2-1
v_gene: TRBV7-6
abundance: NA
d_gene: TRBD2
CDR3aa: CASSPGGGEYGCNEQFF
CDR3nt: TGTGCCAGCAGCCCAGGTGGGGGGGAGTATGGTTGCAATGAGCAGTTCTTC

j_gene: TRBJ1-6
v_gene: TRBV4-2
abundance: NA
d_gene: TRBD1
CDR3aa: CASSHLQGAYNSPLHF
CDR3nt: TGTGCCAGCAGCCACCTACAGGGGGCTTATAATTCACCCCTCCACTTT

j_gene: TRBJ1-2
v_gene: TRBV19
abundance: NA
d_gene: TRBD1
CDR3aa: CASTVGTGNSYGYTF
CDR3nt: TGTGCCAGTACCGTCGGGACAGGGAATTCCTATGGCTACACCTTC